This TCR beta chain was recorded in a study of shared clonotypes between healthy human individuals. Deep-level assay runs were performed. An approximately 200 ng quantity of DNA, 32,000 or so T cell genomes, went into the sorted-subset replicate PCRs. Here immunoSEQ multiplex PCR was the method, and the copy in TCRdb shows in-frame clones only, minus some. The sample contains 950,000 to 1,100,000 clones, about three quarters of which appear only once. The split of CD4+ cells yielded CD45RA+ naive and CD45RA-negative memory subsets. Germline trimming cut 5 bases from V and 7 bases from J; bases unmatched to any gene: 8. CDR1 is MGHDK and CDR2 is SYGVNS in the germline V gene. The length of the CDR3 is 13 residues. This clone was seen a few times.

V gene TRBV25-1 combines with J gene TRBJ2-7; the match to TRBD1 covers 7 bases. The clonotype originates from a man between 18 and 35 years old in good health. Sequenced input: memory CD4+ T cells sorted from blood. The subset is: CD45RA-negative fraction. This CDR3 reads CASSRGLAREQYF. The CDR3 region has the DNA TGTGCCAGCAGTAGGGGGCTGGCGCGGGAGCAGTACTTC.